Presented here are 30 T cell receptor beta chains from one specimen sequenced in a study of T cells expressing NK-cell markers. TCRdb derives one entry per CDR3 protein from the 5' RACE reads, leaving out DNA. Seen in this sample are almost 450,000 distinct CDR3 sequences; the ten most common clones hold roughly 8%. The sequencing sample was made of blood T cells: a sorted CD56 or NKG2C T cell subset, CD4+ or CD8+ T cells, or bulk PBMC T cells (not recorded which). Receptors were obtained from a woman between 18 and 75 years old in good health.

The rearrangement uses TRBV7-9 and TRBJ2-7; TCRdb calls TRBD1, which cannot be checked without DNA. The CDR3 contains 13 residues. Per germline, CDR1 SEHNR and CDR2 FQNEAQ (reference sequence). The CDR3 here is CASSPRIGYEQYF. The full variable domain, completed using reference TRBV7-9 and TRBJ2-7, is DTGVSQNPRHKITKRGQNVTFRCDPISEHNRLYWYRQTLGQGPEFLTYFQNEAQLEKSRLLSDRFSAERPKGSFSTLEIQRTEQGDSAMYLCASSPRIGYEQYFGPGTRLTVT.

The chain links TRBV24-1 to TRBJ2-5; TCRdb picks TRBD1, but there is no DNA to check that call. Per the germline V gene, CDR1 is KGHDR and CDR2 is SFDVKD. The CDR3 has 13 residues. Here the CDR3 reads CATQDRSQETQYF.

The chain employs TRBV27 and TRBJ2-1. The CDR3 is made up of 15 amino acids. CDR1 and CDR2 from the germline V gene are MNHEY and SMNVEV (reference sequence). CDR3 in amino acids: CASSHFGSLYNEQFF.

The chain links TRBV7-9 to TRBJ2-7; with no DNA, the TCRdb D assignment of TRBD2 cannot be verified. From germline, CDR1 is SEHNR and CDR2 FQNEAQ (reference sequence). The CDR3 runs to 15 residues. The CDR3 reads CASGRTSGNKYEQYF.

The chain combines TRBV20-1 with TRBJ2-1; TCRdb's D gene call, TRBD2, goes unchecked for lack of DNA. The CDR3 contains 13 residues. CDR1 and CDR2 (germline): DFQATT, SNEGSKA (reference sequence). CDR3 in amino acids: CSAGLAGNNEQFF.

This chain joins TRBV27 and TRBJ2-1; TCRdb's D gene call, TRBD1, goes unchecked for lack of DNA. CDR1 is MNHEY, CDR2 SMNVEV, per germline (reference sequence). This CDR3 is 12 amino acids long. CDR3 in amino acids: CASRRQGHEQFF.

The chain uses TRBV27 and TRBJ2-2; TCRdb outputs TRBD1, but without DNA this stays unchecked. The CDR3 runs 14 residues. Germline CDR1 is MNHEY and CDR2 is SMNVEV (reference sequence). The CDR3 region is CASSGGVYTGELFF.

The rearrangement uses TRBV7-2 and TRBJ1-6. This CDR3 comprises 13 residues. Germline assignment: CDR1 SGHTA and CDR2 FQGNSA. The CDR3 spells CASSLDANSPLHF.

The V call is TRBV7-2, the J call TRBJ2-3. This CDR3 contains 16 residues. CDR1 and CDR2 from the germline V gene are SGHTA and FQGNSA. CDR3 protein: CASSLRSGTSTDTQYF.

This chain uses TRBV5-1 with TRBJ2-1; lacking DNA, the TRBD2 call made by TCRdb goes unchecked. The CDR3 extends over 16 amino acids. Germline lookup yields CDR1 SGHRS and CDR2 YFSETQ. CDR3 residues: CASSGVVAGDHNEQFF.

V is TRBV12-3 or TRBV12-4 and J is TRBJ2-6; TCRdb lists TRBD2, though no DNA is available to test this call. The CDR3 contains 17 residues. The CDR3 loop reads CASSTLAGGTGANVLTF.

The CDR3: CASSPVAPYGYTF. The genes are TRBV12-3 or TRBV12-4 and TRBJ1-2; TCRdb proposes TRBD1, but this gene call is untestable without DNA. There are 13 residues in the CDR3.

The J gene is TRBJ2-7, the V gene TRBV7-6; TCRdb indicates TRBD1, and absent DNA this call remains unverified. The CDR3 has 15 amino acids. Looked up from germline, CDR1 is SGHVS and CDR2 is FNYEAQ. The CDR3: CASSQDRVKGDEQYF.

The V and J genes are TRBV20-1 and TRBJ1-3. Per germline, CDR1 DFQATT and CDR2 SNEGSKA (reference sequence). The CDR3 is made up of 13 amino acids. This chain's CDR3 is CSASYISGNTIYF.

This CDR3 is CASSFSRNRGIQETQYF. The chain couples TRBV7-2 to TRBJ2-5; TCRdb gives TRBD1 as the D gene, but with no DNA this cannot be confirmed. Looked up from germline, CDR1 is SGHTA and CDR2 is FQGNSA. This CDR3 is 17 amino acids long.

The chain recombines TRBV6-5 with TRBJ1-5. Germline CDR1 reads MNHEY; CDR2 reads SVGAGI. The CDR3 covers 15 residues. The CDR3 loop reads CASSYANREGQPQHF.

This rearrangement joins TRBV6-1 to TRBJ2-5; TCRdb proposes TRBD1, but this gene call is untestable without DNA. CDR1 is MNHNS and CDR2 is SASEGT in the germline V gene. The CDR3 spans 15 residues. The chain's CDR3 is CASTSGQGLQETQYF.

The chain carries TRBV6-2 or TRBV6-3 and TRBJ2-1; the D call of TRBD1 rests on TCRdb alone, since no DNA is present to check it. The length of the CDR3 is 15 residues. CDR1 and CDR2 (germline): MNHEY, SVGEGT. The CDR3 loop is CASSPQGGPNNEQFF.

This chain uses TRBV7-2 with TRBJ2-1; TCRdb's D gene call, TRBD2, goes unchecked for lack of DNA. The CDR3 covers 13 residues. The V gene's germline CDR1 is SGHTA and CDR2 FQGNSA. CDR3 in amino acids: CASSRTLGNEQFF. The full variable domain, with the rest looked up from reference TRBV7-2 and TRBJ2-1, is GAGVSQSPSNKVTEKGKDVELRCDPISGHTALYWYRQSLGQGLEFLIYFQGNSAPDKSGLPSDRFSAERTGGSVSTLTIQRTQQEDSAVYLCASSRTLGNEQFFGPGTRLTVL.

The chain carries TRBV7-9 and TRBJ1-3. This CDR3 comprises 15 residues. Germline V lookup: CDR1 SEHNR, CDR2 FQNEAQ (reference sequence). CDR3 region: CASSSGLLSGNTIYF.

V is TRBV12-3 or TRBV12-4 and J is TRBJ2-5; TCRdb reports TRBD1, a call that lacks DNA to check it against. There are 14 residues in the CDR3. CDR3 region: CASSLGGNVETQYF.

The chain links TRBV7-2 to TRBJ2-4; TCRdb's assignment of TRBD1 cannot be checked, as there is no DNA. The CDR3 is 13 amino acids. CDR1 and CDR2 (germline): SGHTA, FQGNSA. The CDR3 sequence is CASSLDRVGIQYF.

CDR3: CASGLVVGSYQPQHF. This sequence joins TRBV12-5 and TRBJ1-5. Germline V gene lookup returns CDR1 LGHNT and CDR2 FRNRAP. The CDR3 has 15 amino acids.

The chain joins TRBV5-1 to TRBJ1-4. This CDR3 spans 15 amino acids. CDR1 and CDR2 from the germline V gene are SGHRS and YFSETQ. The CDR3 protein is CASSHDPSINEKLFF. Filled out from reference TRBV5-1 and TRBJ1-4, the complete variable domain reads KAGVTQTPRYLIKTRGQQVTLSCSPISGHRSVSWYQQTPGQGLQFLFEYFSETQRNKGNFPGRFSGRQFSNSRSEMNVSTLELGDSALYLCASSHDPSINEKLFFGSGTQLSVL.

This rearrangement joins TRBV23-1 to TRBJ2-1; there is no DNA to check the TCRdb D call of TRBD2. TRBV23-1 is flagged as an ORF with uncertain function. This CDR3 has 17 amino acids. The chain's CDR3 is CASSSALGDHSYNEQFF.

CDR3: CSARDNGLAGGPSSYEQYF. The chain combines TRBV20-1 with TRBJ2-7; checking the TCRdb D call of TRBD2 is not possible without DNA. The CDR3 contains 19 residues. CDR1 is DFQATT and CDR2 is SNEGSKA in the germline V gene (reference sequence).

V usage is TRBV6-5 and J usage is TRBJ1-1. This CDR3 has 14 amino acids. Germline V gene sequence: CDR1 MNHEY, CDR2 SVGAGI. The CDR3 sequence: CASSYSVGNTEAFF.

This chain uses TRBV9 with TRBJ2-1. This CDR3 has 14 residues. Germline V gene data show CDR1 as SGDLS and CDR2 as YYNGEE. CDR3 sequence: CASSVVVVYNEQFF.

J is TRBJ2-2 and V is TRBV12-3 or TRBV12-4. This CDR3 contains 12 residues. The CDR3 protein is CASSLLLGELFF.

V and J are TRBV5-1 and TRBJ2-2; TCRdb indicates TRBD1, and absent DNA this call remains unverified. CDR3 size: 15 residues. In germline, CDR1 is SGHRS, CDR2 YFSETQ. The CDR3 region is CASGSGGPNTGELFF.